This T cell receptor beta chain was sequenced for a study of CD8+ T cells in alopecia areata (dated by TCRdb to between 2018 and 2020). With respect to the entire study: The treated patients took part in an open-label pilot trial in which moderate-to-severe alopecia areata was treated with oral tofacitinib at 5 to 10 mg twice daily. RNA was extracted with the PAXgene miRNA kit for fixed scalp, the miRNeasy kit for PBMCs, and the RNeasy kit for mouse skin. Human TCRbeta sequencing covered scalp tissue and sorted CD4+ and CD8+ peripheral blood T cells from patchy and totalis/universalis alopecia areata patients and healthy controls. Amplification of TCRbeta CDR3 regions was done by immunoSEQ multiplex PCR using 35 Vbeta forward primers and 13 Jbeta reverse primers. In treated patients, disease severity was measured using the SALT score, which gives the percentage of scalp surface area affected. High-throughput TCRbeta sequencing was used to examine T cell clonal expansion in alopecia areata in both the C3H/HeJ mouse model and human patients. Tofacitinib was given for 6 to 18 months, followed by 6 months of follow-up off drug to assess delayed response and recurrence. Biopsies were taken from tofacitinib-treated patients at baseline and at 4 and 24 weeks of treatment, and a later scalp biopsy was taken in several of the tofacitinib-treated patients. Scalp clonality was compared across normal scalp (n=4), patchy alopecia areata scalp (n=8), and alopecia totalis/universalis scalp (n=8).

The time point label on this specimen signifies: approximately 4 weeks on oral tofacitinib. This specimen's treatment or condition label, per the study, means: oral pan-JAK inhibitor, 5-10 mg twice daily. Peripheral blood and lesional scalp punch biopsies were obtained from patients with alopecia areata. PBMCs were isolated by density centrifugation and stained for CD3, CD4 and CD8, and CD4+ and CD8+ T cells were sorted on a FACSAria. In its sample, this clone was seen a few times. No antigen is known for it. The record has no base qualities; no much larger clone is one base away. This CDR3 is also generated by other DNA sequences in the sample. Trimming removed 3 bases from V and 0 bases from J, leaving 8 bases between the germline ends. The germline V gene supplies CDR1 SQVTM and CDR2 ANQGSEA. There are 13 amino acids in the CDR3, from cysteine to phenylalanine inclusive. Kept here is only the CDR3 DNA, which spans 39 bases and is read in frame from base 1.

Receptor amplification or capture employed the immunoSEQ multiplex PCR assay. To provide template for TCR sequencing, every sample had RNA extracted and reverse transcribed into cDNA. First-strand cDNA was synthesized using SuperScript III with a 2:1 mix of oligo-dT and random hexamers. A synthetic immune receptor repertoire was used to assess amplification bias, and residual bias was removed computationally. Under the source paper's analysis protocol: Raw reads were preprocessed to remove errors, and CDR3 was defined according to IMGT conventions as the region from the conserved cysteine to phenylalanine. Clonality was calculated as 1 minus Shannon entropy normalized by log2 of the number of productive unique TCRs. Whether each scalp clone was CD4 or CD8 was inferred by checking scalp TCRbeta sequences against the CD4 and CD8 repertoires from sorted blood. The immuneACCESS repertoire file appears here via TCRdb, limited to in-frame rearrangements. These files lack a portion of the clones; in checked studies, under half of the deficit traces to unresolved V genes, and the cause of the others is not known. V and J calls and clone size come straight from that table; D and trimming were deduced from the DNA. In all, the sample holds about 210,000 clones, and 50% to 70% of those were seen once. Roughly 1.6% of the sample is in the top ten clones.

The research as a whole found: Unlike mouse skin, where gammadelta T cells dominate, normal human skin contains resident alphabeta T cells that get sequenced too, which complicates analysis of the scalp TCR repertoire. Many expanded lesional clones were found to persist in scalp and blood during tofacitinib treatment, and relapse after treatment cessation may be partly explained by this persistence. Compared with mice, TCR sequences shared between patients were less clear, possibly partly because of HLA diversity across the patient population. Scalp clonality and the number of expanded CD8+ clones among the top 100 scalp clones were significantly decreased by tofacitinib. Lesional scalp, especially in alopecia totalis/universalis, showed higher clonality and more expanded CD8+ clones than normal scalp, suggesting antigenic drive. Because the treated cohort was small and had just a single nonresponder, larger studies are needed to establish links between baseline CD8+ expansion and response.

The material was CD4+ T cells sorted from blood, obtained at week 4, from a patient treated with tofacitinib. This TCR derives from a human donor with alopecia areata. This receptor chain uses TRBV29-1 and TRBJ1-1; perhaps TRBD1 is the D gene, with 5 bases matching. The DNA is TGCAGCGTTGAGGGACGGCTGAACACTGAAGCTTTCTTT. Translation gives CSVEGRLNTEAFF.